The sequence of this T cell receptor (beta chain) was determined in a study of tumor-infiltrating lymphocytes in primary liver carcinoma (dated by TCRdb to the late 2010s). General notes on the study: Of the five patients, three men and two women aged 30 to 69 years, four had hepatocellular carcinoma and one had combined HCC and intrahepatic cholangiocarcinoma. The five patients had tumors staged T1-T3 N0M0, with maximum diameters ranging from about 4 to 10 cm. Roughly 3.65 to 8 million productive TCRbeta reads were obtained per sample, and no significant difference in read depth was found between tissue types. For each liver tumor, the study sampled five regions along with adjacent normal tissue and blood, and applied TCRbeta repertoire sequencing, expression microarrays and whole-exome sequencing. A total of 35 or so specimens from 5 patients went through TCRbeta repertoire sequencing, namely 25 tumor regions, 5 adjacent noncancerous liver tissues and 5 peripheral blood samples. The 20 to 30 tumor region samples were profiled with Agilent mRNA microarrays so that TCRbeta repertoire diversity could be related to the local molecular phenotype. Repertoires from technical replicates were highly reproducible, with mean shared-clone rates about 0.9 and correlation coefficients above 0.95. What the research found in general, with its limitations: With just a few patients in the study, the authors point out that the findings should be validated in a larger study. Repertoire overlap was found to be higher between tumor regions (mean around 36%) than between tumor-adjacent (approximately 17%) or tumor-blood (about 14%) pairs, consistent with antigen-driven expansion. Only the TCR beta chain was sequenced, so true repertoire diversity is likely underestimated because unpaired alpha chains were not captured. Just about 7-25% of top clones turned up in all five regions of a tumor, which suggests spatial heterogeneity among tumor-infiltrating T cells. A significantly larger repertoire fraction was made up by the top 250 clones in tumors than in blood (p = 0.039). Comparison of CD4+ and CD8+ T cell repertoires was precluded by the use of bulk unsorted samples.

As regards this clonotype: It lacks a known antigen. Given a much more abundant clone one base away, this may be a read error.

TCRbeta-specific cDNA was reverse-transcribed from roughly 500 ng total RNA using a constant-region primer and ProtoScript II reverse transcriptase. The TCRbeta libraries were prepared through three rounds of nested multiplex PCR following a slightly modified ARM-PCR procedure. Multiplex TRBV1-TRBV30 forward primers and a Cbeta reverse primer were used in the first two PCR rounds, each of which was run for around 10 cycles. Sample barcodes and Illumina adapters were added in a final 25-cycle PCR with Deep VentR polymerase. Before sequencing, amplicons between 200 and 500 bp were purified from gel using a QIAquick gel extraction kit. TCRbeta amplicons were sequenced on an Illumina HiSeq 2500 with 250-bp paired-end reads. As for how the authors treated the data: Trimmomatic v0.33 was used to quality-trim the reads, and FLASH v1.2.11 was used to merge paired reads so that full CDR3 sequences could be recovered. V, D and J germline segments were assigned to the rearranged TCRbeta sequences using MiGEC v1.2.1b. VDJtools v1.0.0 computed clonotype statistics and Shannon-Wiener diversity indices. Except for diversity analysis, only each sample's 250 most abundant clonotypes were used in subsequent analyses to reduce sampling bias. The public reads were quality trimmed at Q25 with fastp and then assembled into clones with MiXCR by TCRdb, keeping productive beta chains. Duplicate CDR3 protein sequences are folded into a single record with the most common DNA and genes. The V and J calls shown here were made by TCRdb, not taken from the authors' results. This sample is represented by tens of thousands of distinct CDR3 sequences; roughly 77% of them were singletons. The ten largest clones capture over 25% of the sample.

Total RNA and DNA were co-extracted without cell sorting from around 20-30 mg of bulk tissue using the AllPrep DNA/RNA mini kit. Five patients with histopathologically diagnosed primary liver carcinoma underwent surgical resection in China between late 2015 and March 2016. At the time of sampling, the patients had chronic HBV infection and had not received any treatment. Each tumor was sampled at five spatially separated regions: the superior, inferior, left-lateral and right-lateral poles and the tumor centre. According to histology, viable tumor cells made up more than 75% of every tumor sample. Fresh tumor and adjacent tissue pieces were bisected; one half was stored in RNAlater at -80°C, the other sent for histology. The CDR3 numbers 14 residues from cysteine through phenylalanine. This entry keeps only the CDR3 DNA: 42 bases, framed from base 1. CDR1 and CDR2 (GTSNPN, SVGIG) derive from the germline V gene (reference sequence).

The V gene is TRBV30 and the J gene is TRBJ2-7; 11 nucleotides in the junction match TRBD2. The source is a man aged 35-49 years with primary liver carcinoma and hepatitis B virus infection. Sequencing used liver tumor tissue from sampling region 3. In the paper's terms, the cell subset or site label means: tumor region T3, left-lateral pole. The CDR3 corresponds to CTWTRLAGTYEQYF. At the DNA level, the sequence is TGTACCTGGACGCGACTAGCGGGAACCTACGAGCAGTACTTC.